This T cell receptor (beta chain) was captured by sequencing in a study of T cells after yellow fever vaccination. Overall study findings and caveats: The booster saw the reappearance of most primary-vaccination clones (around 96% CD4, about 85% CD8). Any FACS-sorted repertoire could hold abundant clonotypes that contaminate it from the bulk population.

Universal primer sites and UMIs were introduced during 5'RACE template-switching synthesis of TCR cDNA. TCRdb re-called the 5' RACE reads through MiXCR, storing one row per CDR3 protein. The top ten hold around 24% of the sample, which has roughly 330,000 distinct CDR3 sequences, roughly 4% seen once. On this clonotype: Its antigen remains unidentified.

The sample consisted of PBMCs, taken 5 days after the yellow fever booster vaccination. This receptor was taken from a man between 18 and 35 years old who received the YFV17D yellow fever vaccine.

For the CDR3, the DNA is TGCGCCAGCAGCCAGGGACAGGTGGAGGGTCAGCCCCAGCATTTT. This sequence encodes CASSQGQVEGQPQHF. This rearrangement joins TRBV4-1 to TRBJ1-5; 8 nucleotides line up with TRBD1. With V trimmed by 3 bases and J by 6 bases, 7 bases remained unmatched. CDR1 and CDR2 (germline): MGHRA, YSYEKL. CDR3 length: 15 residues.